Listed here are 5 T cell receptor beta chains from one sample, sequenced in a study of vaccination effects on CD4 cells after COVID-19. Assay used: immunoSEQ multiplex PCR; TCRdb lists only in-frame clones, some missing. The repertoire has roughly 36,000 clones, approximately 75% of them found once; the top ten carry around 3%. Isolation of CD4+ T cells took place after less than twelve days of culture. Their target antigens are unknown. Source: CD4+ T cells from PBMCs cultured without peptide, taken before COVID-19 vaccination. Source of these receptors: a human donor who received a COVID-19 vaccine.

The chain employs TRBV6-2 or TRBV6-3 and TRBJ1-2; TRBD1 agrees at 9 bases. The V and J ends lost 2 bases and 4 bases, in that order; junction bases with no gene match: 8. This CDR3 spans 16 amino acids. The V gene's germline CDR1 is MNHEY and CDR2 SVGEGT. The CDR3 loop is CASSYGTGPFFYGYTF. CDR3 sequence (DNA): TGTGCCAGCAGTTACGGGACAGGGCCTTTCTTCTATGGCTACACCTTC.

This chain links TRBV30 with TRBJ2-3; TRBD2 matches 7 bases. The CDR3 runs 15 residues. Trimming removed 0 bases from V and 0 bases from J; junction bases left unmatched: 3. Per the germline V gene, CDR1 is GTSNPN and CDR2 is SVGIG (reference sequence). The DNA of the CDR3 is TGTGCCTGGAGTGTGGGAGGGACTAGCACAGATACGCAGTATTTT. It translates to CAWSVGGTSTDTQYF.

The rearrangement links TRBV29-1 to TRBJ1-2, with a weak D call TRBD1 (6 bases). CDR1 is SQVTM, CDR2 ANQGSEA, per germline. The V end lost 6 bases, the J end lost 6 bases, and 20 bases lay between the germline ends. The CDR3 runs 14 residues. CDR3 sequence: CSVIRQGPLDGYTF. CDR3 DNA: TGCAGCGTGATCAGGCAGGGGCCTCTAGATGGCTACACCTTC.

The rearrangement joins TRBV30 to TRBJ1-6; possibly TRBD1 for D (6 bases). Germline CDR1 reads GTSNPN; CDR2 reads SVGIG (reference sequence). Trimming stripped 4 bases from V and 7 bases from J, with 23 bases between. This CDR3 comprises 17 residues. The CDR3 coding sequence is TGTGCCTGGAACCGCGAGGCCGGGGGCGCGAGGAATTCACCCCTCCACTTT. It specifies CAWNREAGGARNSPLHF.

The genes are TRBV19 and TRBJ1-5; TRBD1 is a possible D gene (5 bases). V was clipped by 3 bases and J by 7 bases, with 25 bases between them. Per germline, CDR1 LNHDA and CDR2 SQIVND (reference sequence). The length of the CDR3 is 18 residues. The CDR3 DNA reads as TGTGCCAGTAGTATTGCCCCAACACGGACCTGGGGCGAACAGCCCCAGCATTTT. Its protein is CASSIAPTRTWGEQPQHF.